This T cell receptor beta chain appears in the sequencing data of a study of molecular identifiers for immune sequencing clone quantification. TCRdb analysed the PCR reads with MiXCR anew, one entry per CDR3 protein. Of roughly 97,000 distinct CDR3 sequences listed, approximately 24% are singletons. The CDR3 loop spans 14 amino acids. The V gene lost 6 bases and the J gene lost 8 bases, with 17 bases spanning the gap. Germline-derived CDR1 and CDR2 are MNHEY and SVGEGT. The chain couples TRBV6-2 or TRBV6-3 to TRBJ2-1; a weak D match, TRBD2 (6 bases). This TCR came from a human donor in good health. Some libraries in this study had Jurkat cell RNA spiked in. The sequenced material came from naive CD8+ T cells from blood, with Jurkat cell RNA spiked in. Subset indicated: FACS-sorted CD8+CD4-CCR7+CD45RA+ naive T cells. In DNA, the CDR3 is TGTGCCAGCAGCCCCATGGGGGGTCTGGATGAGCAGTTCTTC. Translated: CASSPMGGLDEQFF.